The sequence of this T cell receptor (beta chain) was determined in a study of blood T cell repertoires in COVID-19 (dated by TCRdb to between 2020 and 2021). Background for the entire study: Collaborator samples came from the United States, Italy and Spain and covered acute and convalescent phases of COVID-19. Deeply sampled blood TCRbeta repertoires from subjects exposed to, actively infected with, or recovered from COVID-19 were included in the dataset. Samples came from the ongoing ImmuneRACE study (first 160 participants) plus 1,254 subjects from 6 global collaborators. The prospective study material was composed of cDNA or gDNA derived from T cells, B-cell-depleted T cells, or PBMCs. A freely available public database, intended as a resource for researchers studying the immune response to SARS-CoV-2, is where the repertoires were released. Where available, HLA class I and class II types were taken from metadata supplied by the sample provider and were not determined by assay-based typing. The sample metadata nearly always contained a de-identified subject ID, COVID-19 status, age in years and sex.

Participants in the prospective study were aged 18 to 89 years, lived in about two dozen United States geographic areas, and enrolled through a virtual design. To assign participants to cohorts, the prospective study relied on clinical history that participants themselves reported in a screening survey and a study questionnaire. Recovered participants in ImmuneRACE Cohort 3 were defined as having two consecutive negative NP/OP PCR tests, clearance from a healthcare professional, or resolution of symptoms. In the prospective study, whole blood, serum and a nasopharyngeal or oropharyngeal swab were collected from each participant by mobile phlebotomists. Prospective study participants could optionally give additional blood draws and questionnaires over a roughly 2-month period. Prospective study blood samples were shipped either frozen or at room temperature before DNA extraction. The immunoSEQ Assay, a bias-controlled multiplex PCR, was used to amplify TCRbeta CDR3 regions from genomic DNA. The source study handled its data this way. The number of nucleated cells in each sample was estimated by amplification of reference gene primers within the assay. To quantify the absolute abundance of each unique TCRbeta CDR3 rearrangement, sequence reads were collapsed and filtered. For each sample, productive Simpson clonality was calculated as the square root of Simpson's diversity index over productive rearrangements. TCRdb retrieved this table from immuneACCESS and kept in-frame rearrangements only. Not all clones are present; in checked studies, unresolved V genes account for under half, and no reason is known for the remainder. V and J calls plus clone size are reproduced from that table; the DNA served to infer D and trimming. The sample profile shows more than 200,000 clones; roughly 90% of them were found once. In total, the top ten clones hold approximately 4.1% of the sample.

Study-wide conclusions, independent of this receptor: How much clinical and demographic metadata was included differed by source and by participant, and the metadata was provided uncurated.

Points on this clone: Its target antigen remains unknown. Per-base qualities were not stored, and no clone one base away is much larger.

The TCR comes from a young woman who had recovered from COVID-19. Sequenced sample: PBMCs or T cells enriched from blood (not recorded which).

The DNA sequence is as follows: TGTGCCACCTCAGTTTACCGGGGAGATACGCAGTATTTT. This encodes CATSVYRGDTQYF. The chain employs TRBV11-3 and TRBJ2-3; the D gene is perhaps TRBD2, on 5 matching bases. Via the germline V gene, CDR1 is SGHNT and CDR2 YENEEA. V loses 10 bases, J loses 5 bases, and the germline ends lie 16 bases apart. The CDR3 contains 13 residues, cysteine and phenylalanine counted. Only the CDR3 DNA is retained, 39 bases long and in frame from the first base. With all but the CDR3 taken from the reference TRBV11-3 and TRBJ2-3 genes, the full variable domain is: EAGVVQSPRYKIIEKKQPVAFWCNPISGHNTLYWYLQNLGQGPELLIRYENEEAVDDSQLPKDRFSAERLKGVDSTLKIQPAELGDSAVYLCATSVYRGDTQYFGPGTRLTVL.